Listed below are T cell receptor beta chains from one sample, sequenced in a study of graft-versus-host responses after intestinal transplantation. Sequencing used immunoSEQ multiplex PCR; TCRdb keeps in-frame clones, though not all of them. This repertoire shows 43,000 or so clones, 90% to 95% found once; its top ten account for 4.5% to 7.5%. This material consisted of PBMCs, taken around 790 days after a first intestinal transplant, on the day of a second. The source of these receptors is a human patient who received an intestinal transplant, so some T cells may come from the graft donor. Both conserved end residues are part of each CDR3. The D gene is left open where the match is weak. Part of the rows lack a size; the others show once, few, many or a class for expanded clones.

few,TRBJ2-1,TRBD2,TRBV9,CASSVEGTGGSLIEQFF,TGTGCCAGCAGCGTAGAGGGTACGGGAGGGAGCTTAATTGAGCAGTTCTTC
.,TRBJ1-5,TRBD1,TRBV2,CASSDGTGFDQPQHF,TGTGCCAGCAGCGACGGGACAGGGTTTGACCAGCCCCAGCATTTT
.,TRBJ1-1,.,TRBV9,CASSVSGGGTEAFF,TGTGCCAGCAGCGTATCGGGGGGCGGTACTGAAGCTTTCTTT
.,TRBJ2-7,.,TRBV6-5,CASWGNSYEQYF,TGTGCCAGTTGGGGGAACTCCTACGAGCAGTACTTC
.,TRBJ2-5,.,TRBV7-8,CASSLRSGQETQYF,TGTGCCAGCAGCTTACGCTCAGGCCAAGAGACCCAGTACTTC
.,TRBJ2-1,.,TRBV5-1,CASSLNREYEQFF,TGCGCCAGCAGCTTGAATCGGGAATATGAGCAGTTCTTC
once,TRBJ1-5,.,TRBV19,CATRGGINQPQHF,TGTGCCACCCGAGGGGGAATCAATCAGCCCCAGCATTTT
.,TRBJ2-5,.,TRBV2,CASSVEGSGTQYF,TGTGCCAGCAGCGTGGAGGGAAGTGGGACCCAGTACTTC
.,TRBJ2-4,TRBD1,TRBV5-4,CASSPSGTVENIQYF,TGCGCCAGCAGCCCATCCGGGACAGTGGAAAACATTCAGTACTTC
few,TRBJ1-6,.,TRBV5-6,CASRLNQYSPLHF,TGTGCCAGCAGGTTAAACCAGTATTCACCCCTCCACTTT
.,TRBJ1-1,TRBD1,TRBV11-2,CASSQGQANTEAFF,TGTGCCAGCAGCCAGGGACAGGCGAACACTGAAGCTTTCTTT
.,TRBJ1-5,.,TRBV7-2,CASGDLGQPQHF,TGTGCCAGTGGGGATTTAGGACAGCCCCAGCATTTT
.,TRBJ2-5,.,TRBV9,CASSVGDGQETQYF,TGTGCCAGCAGCGTGGGGGACGGCCAAGAGACCCAGTACTTC
.,TRBJ2-7,TRBD2,TRBV27,CASSLTSGRGYEQYF,TGTGCCAGCAGTTTGACTAGCGGGAGGGGTTACGAGCAGTACTTC
.,TRBJ2-1,.,TRBV9,CASSLGPDSEQFF,TGTGCCAGCAGCTTAGGGCCAGACAGTGAGCAGTTCTTC
.,TRBJ2-3,TRBD2,TRBV7-2,CASSLEVVSGSSRDTQYF,TGTGCCAGCAGCTTAGAGGTCGTCAGCGGGAGTTCGAGAGATACGCAGTATTTT
.,TRBJ2-4,.,TRBV20-1,CSARPQGVQYF,TGCAGTGCCAGACCTCAGGGAGTTCAGTACTTC
.,TRBJ2-7,.,TRBV7-9,CASSFETKEQYF,TGTGCCAGCAGCTTCGAGACCAAAGAGCAGTACTTC
.,TRBJ2-1,.,TRBV9,CASSVPGGNEQFF,TGTGCCAGCAGCGTACCTGGGGGCAATGAGCAGTTCTTC
.,TRBJ2-5,.,TRBV7-3,CASSLGGRETQYF,TGTGCCAGCAGCTTAGGGGGGCGTGAGACCCAGTACTTC
.,TRBJ2-5,.,TRBV5-4,CASSFWTSQETQYF,TGTGCCAGCAGCTTTTGGACTTCCCAAGAGACCCAGTACTTC
.,TRBJ2-3,.,TRBV29-1,CSVEDPLGGTQYF,TGCAGCGTTGAAGATCCGCTGGGGGGTACGCAGTATTTT
.,TRBJ2-7,.,TRBV4-2,CASSQAVGAGMQYEQYF,TGTGCCAGCAGCCAAGCGGTTGGTGCGGGAATGCAATACGAGCAGTACTTC
.,TRBJ1-2,TRBD1,TRBV5-4,CASSLGQGKGYGYTF,TGTGCCAGCAGCTTGGGACAGGGAAAAGGTTATGGCTACACCTTC
.,TRBJ2-3,.,TRBV5-1,CASSTGLSSTDTQYF,TGCGCCAGCAGCACGGGACTTTCTAGCACAGATACGCAGTATTTT
.,TRBJ2-1,.,TRBV7-8,CASSLGQHNEQFF,TGTGCCAGCAGCTTAGGACAGCACAATGAGCAGTTCTTC
.,TRBJ2-7,.,TRBV6-6,CASSYSGVGLGEQYF,TGTGCCAGCAGTTACTCGGGGGTGGGACTGGGCGAGCAGTACTTC
.,TRBJ2-7,.,TRBV7-7,CASSPSGFSYEQYF,TGTGCTAGCAGCCCCTCGGGCTTCTCCTACGAGCAGTACTTC
.,TRBJ1-2,.,TRBV30,CAWSVSQGYGYTF,TGTGCCTGGAGTGTAAGTCAGGGCTATGGCTACACCTTC
.,TRBJ2-7,.,TRBV27,CASSLGFLGEQYF,TGTGCCAGCAGTTTAGGGTTTTTGGGCGAGCAGTACTTC
.,TRBJ2-2,.,TRBV6-5,CASSYTTGTGELFF,TGTGCCAGCAGTTACACGACGGGGACCGGGGAGCTGTTTTTT
.,TRBJ2-1,.,TRBV28,CASSLPRRGEQFF,TGTGCCAGCAGTCTCCCCCGGCGGGGTGAGCAGTTCTTC
once,TRBJ2-2,TRBD1,TRBV18,CASSPRQGNTGELFF,TGTGCCAGCTCACCACGACAGGGGAACACCGGGGAGCTGTTTTTT
.,TRBJ1-1,.,TRBV10-3,CAISEWGQSEAFF,TGTGCCATCAGTGAGTGGGGCCAGAGTGAAGCTTTCTTT
.,TRBJ1-3,.,TRBV5-1,CASSPGTVDSGNTIYF,TGCGCCAGCAGCCCAGGGACGGTCGACTCTGGAAACACCATATATTTT
.,TRBJ2-1,TRBD2,TRBV2,CASRYPGLAGVRSYNEQFF,TGTGCCAGCCGCTACCCGGGACTAGCGGGAGTCCGCTCCTACAATGAGCAGTTCTTC
.,TRBJ2-7,.,TRBV27,CASSLQVPLYYEQYF,TGTGCCAGCAGTTTACAGGTGCCTCTGTACTACGAGCAGTACTTC
.,TRBJ2-7,TRBD1,TRBV6-5,CASSRDRVEQYF,TGTGCCAGCAGCCGCGACAGGGTTGAGCAGTACTTC
.,TRBJ2-7,.,TRBV7-7,CASSLEMGSYEQYF,TGTGCTAGCAGCTTAGAAATGGGCAGCTACGAGCAGTACTTC
.,TRBJ2-1,TRBD2,TRBV2,CASSMLGGSRVSGTYNEQFF,TGTGCCAGCAGCATGCTGGGGGGGAGCCGAGTTAGCGGGACCTACAATGAGCAGTTCTTC
.,TRBJ2-2,TRBD1,TRBV30,CAWSPPDRDAGELFF,TGTGCCTGGAGTCCCCCGGACAGGGACGCCGGGGAGCTGTTTTTT